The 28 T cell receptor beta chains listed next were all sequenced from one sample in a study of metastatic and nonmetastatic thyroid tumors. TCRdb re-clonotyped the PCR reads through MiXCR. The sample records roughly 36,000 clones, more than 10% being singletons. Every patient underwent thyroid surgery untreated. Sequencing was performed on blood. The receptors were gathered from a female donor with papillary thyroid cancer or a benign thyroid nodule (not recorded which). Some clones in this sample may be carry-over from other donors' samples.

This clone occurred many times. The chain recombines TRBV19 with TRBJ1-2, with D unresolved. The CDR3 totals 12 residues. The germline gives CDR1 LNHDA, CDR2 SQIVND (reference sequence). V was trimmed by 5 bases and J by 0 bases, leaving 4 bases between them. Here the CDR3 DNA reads TGTGCCAGTAGTGTACCTAACTATGGCTACACCTTC. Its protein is CASSVPNYGYTF.

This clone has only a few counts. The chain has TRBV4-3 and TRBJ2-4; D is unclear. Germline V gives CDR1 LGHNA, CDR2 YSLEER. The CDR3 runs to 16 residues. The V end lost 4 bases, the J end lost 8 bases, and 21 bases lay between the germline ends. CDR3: CASSPGRITTEDIQYF. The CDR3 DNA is TGCGCCAGCAGCCCGGGTCGGATCACCACAGAGGACATTCAGTACTTC.

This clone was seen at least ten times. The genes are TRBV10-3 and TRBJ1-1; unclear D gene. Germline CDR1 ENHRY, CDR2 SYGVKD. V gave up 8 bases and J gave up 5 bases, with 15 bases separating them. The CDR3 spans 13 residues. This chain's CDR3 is CAIGKEVGTEAFF. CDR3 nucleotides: TGTGCCATCGGAAAGGAGGTCGGTACTGAAGCTTTCTTT.

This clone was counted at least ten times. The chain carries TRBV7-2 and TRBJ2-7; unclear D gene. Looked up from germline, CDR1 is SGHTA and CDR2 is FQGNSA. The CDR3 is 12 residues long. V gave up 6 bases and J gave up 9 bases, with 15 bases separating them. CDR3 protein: CASRSGTDVQYF. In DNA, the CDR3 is TGTGCCAGCAGGTCAGGAACCGACGTGCAGTACTTC.

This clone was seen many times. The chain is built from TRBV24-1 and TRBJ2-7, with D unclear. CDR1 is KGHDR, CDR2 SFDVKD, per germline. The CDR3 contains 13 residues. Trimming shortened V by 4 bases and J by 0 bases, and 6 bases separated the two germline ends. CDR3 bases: TGTGCCACCAGTGAGGTGAACTCCTACGAGCAGTACTTC. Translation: CATSEVNSYEQYF.

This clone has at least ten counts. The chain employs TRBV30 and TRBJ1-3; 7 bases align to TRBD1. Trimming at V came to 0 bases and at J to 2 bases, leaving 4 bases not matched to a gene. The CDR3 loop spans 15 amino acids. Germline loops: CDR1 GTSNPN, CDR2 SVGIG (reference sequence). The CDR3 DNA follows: TGTGCCTGGAGTGTAAGAACAGGGGCTGGAAACACCATATATTTT. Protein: CAWSVRTGAGNTIYF.

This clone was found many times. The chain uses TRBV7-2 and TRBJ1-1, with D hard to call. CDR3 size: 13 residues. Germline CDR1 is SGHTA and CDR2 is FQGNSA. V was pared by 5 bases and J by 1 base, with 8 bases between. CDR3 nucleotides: TGTGCCAGCAGCACACATCCGAACACTGAAGCTTTCTTT. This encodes CASSTHPNTEAFF.

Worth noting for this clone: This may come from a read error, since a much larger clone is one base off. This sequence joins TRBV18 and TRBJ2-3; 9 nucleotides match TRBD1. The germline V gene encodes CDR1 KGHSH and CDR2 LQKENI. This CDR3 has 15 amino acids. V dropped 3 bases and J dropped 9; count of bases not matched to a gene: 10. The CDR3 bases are TGTGCCAGCTCACCGTTCCGGGACAGGGTAGCCACGCAGTATTTT. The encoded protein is CASSPFRDRVATQYF.

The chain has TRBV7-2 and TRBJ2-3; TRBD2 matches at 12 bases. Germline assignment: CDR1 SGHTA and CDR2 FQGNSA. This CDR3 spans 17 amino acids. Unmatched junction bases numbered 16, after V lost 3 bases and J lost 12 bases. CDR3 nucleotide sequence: TGTGCCAGCAGCTTTAGGGCTAGCGGGAGGGCCGGGGGCATTCAGTATTTT. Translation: CASSFRASGRAGGIQYF.

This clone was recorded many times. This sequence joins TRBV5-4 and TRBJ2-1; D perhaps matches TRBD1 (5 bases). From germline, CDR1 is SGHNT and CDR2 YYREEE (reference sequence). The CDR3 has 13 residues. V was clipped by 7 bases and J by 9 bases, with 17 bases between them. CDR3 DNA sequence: TGTGCCAGCCCTTCGAAAGGGGCCGGTGAGCAGTTCTTC. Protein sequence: CASPSKGAGEQFF. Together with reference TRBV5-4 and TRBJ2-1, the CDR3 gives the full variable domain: ETGVTQSPTHLIKTRGQQVTLRCSSQSGHNTVSWYQQALGQGPQFIFQYYREEENGRGNFPPRFSGLQFPNYSSELNVNALELDDSALYLCASPSKGAGEQFFGPGTRLTVL.

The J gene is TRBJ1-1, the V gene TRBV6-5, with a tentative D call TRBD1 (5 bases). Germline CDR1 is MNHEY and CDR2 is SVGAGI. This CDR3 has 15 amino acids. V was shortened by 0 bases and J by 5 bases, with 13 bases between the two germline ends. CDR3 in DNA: TGTGCCAGCAGTTACTCAGGGGCCCTTAAAACTGAAGCTTTCTTT. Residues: CASSYSGALKTEAFF.

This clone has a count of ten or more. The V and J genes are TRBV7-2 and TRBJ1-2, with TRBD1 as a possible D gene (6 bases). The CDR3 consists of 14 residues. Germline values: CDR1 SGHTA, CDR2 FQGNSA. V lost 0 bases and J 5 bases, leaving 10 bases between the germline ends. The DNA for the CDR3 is TGTGCCAGCAGCTTAGCATACAGGGAATATGGCTACACCTTC. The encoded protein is CASSLAYREYGYTF.

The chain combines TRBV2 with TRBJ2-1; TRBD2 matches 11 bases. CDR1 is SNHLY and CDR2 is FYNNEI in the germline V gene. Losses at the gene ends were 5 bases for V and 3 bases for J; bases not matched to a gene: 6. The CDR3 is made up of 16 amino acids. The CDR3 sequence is CASSLLAGGFYNEQFF. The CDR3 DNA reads TGTGCCAGCAGTCTGCTAGCGGGAGGATTCTACAATGAGCAGTTCTTC. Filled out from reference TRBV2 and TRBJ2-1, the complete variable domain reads EPEVTQTPSHQVTQMGQEVILRCVPISNHLYFYWYRQILGQKVEFLVSFYNNEISEKSEIFDDQFSVERPDGSNFTLKIRSTKLEDSAMYFCASSLLAGGFYNEQFFGPGTRLTVL.

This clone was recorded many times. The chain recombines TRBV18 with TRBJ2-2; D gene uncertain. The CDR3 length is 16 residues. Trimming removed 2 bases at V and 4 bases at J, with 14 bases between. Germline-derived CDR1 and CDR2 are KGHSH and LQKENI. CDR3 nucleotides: TGTGCCAGCTCACCAGGGTTGAGCGCCATCACCGGGGAGCTGTTTTTT. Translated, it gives CASSPGLSAITGELFF.

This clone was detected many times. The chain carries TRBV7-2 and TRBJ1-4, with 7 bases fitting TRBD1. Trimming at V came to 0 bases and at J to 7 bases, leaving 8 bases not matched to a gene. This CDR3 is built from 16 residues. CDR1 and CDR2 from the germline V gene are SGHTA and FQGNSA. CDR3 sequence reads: CASSLAATGAGEKLFF. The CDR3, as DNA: TGTGCCAGCAGCTTAGCGGCTACAGGGGCCGGTGAAAAACTGTTTTTT.

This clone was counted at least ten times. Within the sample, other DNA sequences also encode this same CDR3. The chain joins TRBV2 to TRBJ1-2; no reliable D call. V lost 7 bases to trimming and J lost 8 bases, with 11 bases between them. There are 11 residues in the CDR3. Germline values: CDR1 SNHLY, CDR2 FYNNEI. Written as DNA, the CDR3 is TGTGCCAGCATCACGGTCGGCGGCTACACCTTC. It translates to CASITVGGYTF. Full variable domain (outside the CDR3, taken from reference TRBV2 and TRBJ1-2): EPEVTQTPSHQVTQMGQEVILRCVPISNHLYFYWYRQILGQKVEFLVSFYNNEISEKSEIFDDQFSVERPDGSNFTLKIRSTKLEDSAMYFCASITVGGYTFGSGTRLTVV.

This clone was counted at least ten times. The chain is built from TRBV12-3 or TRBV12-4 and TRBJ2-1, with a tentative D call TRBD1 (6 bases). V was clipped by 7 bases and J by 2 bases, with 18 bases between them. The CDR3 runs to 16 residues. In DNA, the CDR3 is TGTGCCAGCAATGCGGTTGACAGGAACCCCTACAATGAGCAGTTCTTC. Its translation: CASNAVDRNPYNEQFF.

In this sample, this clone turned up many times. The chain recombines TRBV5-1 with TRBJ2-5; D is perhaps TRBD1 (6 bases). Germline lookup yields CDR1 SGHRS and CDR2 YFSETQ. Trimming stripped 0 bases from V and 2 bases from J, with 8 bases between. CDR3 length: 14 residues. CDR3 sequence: CASSLGTEQETQYF. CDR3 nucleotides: TGCGCCAGCAGCTTGGGGACAGAGCAAGAGACCCAGTACTTC. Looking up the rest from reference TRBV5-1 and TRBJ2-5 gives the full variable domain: KAGVTQTPRYLIKTRGQQVTLSCSPISGHRSVSWYQQTPGQGLQFLFEYFSETQRNKGNFPGRFSGRQFSNSRSEMNVSTLELGDSALYLCASSLGTEQETQYFGPGTRLLVL.

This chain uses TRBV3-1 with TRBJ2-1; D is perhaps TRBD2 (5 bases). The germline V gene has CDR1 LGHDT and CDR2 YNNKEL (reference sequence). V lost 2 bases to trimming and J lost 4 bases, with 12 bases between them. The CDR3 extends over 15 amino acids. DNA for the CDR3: TGTGCCAGCAGCCAAAGGTCCCCGGGGTACAATGAGCAGTTCTTC. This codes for CASSQRSPGYNEQFF.

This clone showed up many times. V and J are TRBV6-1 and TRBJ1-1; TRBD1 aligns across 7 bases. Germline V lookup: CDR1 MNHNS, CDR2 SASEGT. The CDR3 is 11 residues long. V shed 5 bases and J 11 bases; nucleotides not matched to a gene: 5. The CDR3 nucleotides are TGTGCCAGCAGTTTACAGGGGTTGGCTTTCTTT. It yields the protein CASSLQGLAFF.

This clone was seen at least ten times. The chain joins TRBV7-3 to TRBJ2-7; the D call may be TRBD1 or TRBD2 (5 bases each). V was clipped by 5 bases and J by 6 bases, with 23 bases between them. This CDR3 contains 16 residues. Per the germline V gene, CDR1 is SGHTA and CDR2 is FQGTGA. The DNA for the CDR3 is TGTGCCAGCAGCAAGTCCGGGACGGACGTGCGGAGCGAGCAGTACTTC. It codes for CASSKSGTDVRSEQYF. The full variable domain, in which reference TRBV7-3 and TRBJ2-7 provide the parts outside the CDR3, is GAGVSQTPSNKVTEKGKYVELRCDPISGHTALYWYRQSLGQGPEFLIYFQGTGAADDSGLPNDRFFAVRPEGSVSTLKIQRTERGDSAVYLCASSKSGTDVRSEQYFGPGTRLTVT.

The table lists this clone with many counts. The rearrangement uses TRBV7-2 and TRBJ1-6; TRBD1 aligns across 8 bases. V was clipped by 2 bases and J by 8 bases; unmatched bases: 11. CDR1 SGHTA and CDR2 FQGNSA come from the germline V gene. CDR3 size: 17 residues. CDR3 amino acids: CASSLKLTGARDSPLHF. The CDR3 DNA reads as TGTGCCAGCAGCTTAAAGTTGACAGGGGCGCGGGATTCACCCCTCCACTTT.

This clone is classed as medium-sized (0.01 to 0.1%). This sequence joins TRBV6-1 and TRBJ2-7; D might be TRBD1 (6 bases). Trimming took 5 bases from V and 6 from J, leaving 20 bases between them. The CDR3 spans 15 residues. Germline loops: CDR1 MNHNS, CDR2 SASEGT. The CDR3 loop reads CASSTRPGPGVEQYF. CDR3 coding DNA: TGTGCCAGCAGTACGCGCCCTGGGCCAGGGGTCGAGCAGTACTTC.

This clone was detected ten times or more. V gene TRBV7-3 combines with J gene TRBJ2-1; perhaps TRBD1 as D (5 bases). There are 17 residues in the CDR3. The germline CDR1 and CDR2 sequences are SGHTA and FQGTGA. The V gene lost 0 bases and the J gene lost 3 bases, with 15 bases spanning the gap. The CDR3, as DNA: TGTGCCAGCAGCTTAACTTCGGACACATCCCTCTACAATGAGCAGTTCTTC. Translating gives CASSLTSDTSLYNEQFF.

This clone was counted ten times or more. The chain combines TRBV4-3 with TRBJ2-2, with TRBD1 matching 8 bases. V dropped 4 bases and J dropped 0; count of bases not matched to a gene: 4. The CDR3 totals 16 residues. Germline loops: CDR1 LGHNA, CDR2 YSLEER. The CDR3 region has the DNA TGCGCCAGCAGCCGAGCAGGGGGCCCGAACACCGGGGAGCTGTTTTTT. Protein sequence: CASSRAGGPNTGELFF.

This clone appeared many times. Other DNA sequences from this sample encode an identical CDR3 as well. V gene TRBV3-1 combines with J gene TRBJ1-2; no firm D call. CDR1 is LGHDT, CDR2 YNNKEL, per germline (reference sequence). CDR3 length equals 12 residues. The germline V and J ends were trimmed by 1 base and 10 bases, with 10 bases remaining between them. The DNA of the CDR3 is TGTGCCAGCAGCCAAGGCAAGGGCGCCTACACCTTC. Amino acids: CASSQGKGAYTF. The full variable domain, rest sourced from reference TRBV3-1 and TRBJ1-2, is DTAVSQTPKYLVTQMGNDKSIKCEQNLGHDTMYWYKQDSKKFLKIMFSYNNKELIINETVPNRFSPKSPDKAHLNLHINSLELGDSAVYFCASSQGKGAYTFGSGTRLTVV.

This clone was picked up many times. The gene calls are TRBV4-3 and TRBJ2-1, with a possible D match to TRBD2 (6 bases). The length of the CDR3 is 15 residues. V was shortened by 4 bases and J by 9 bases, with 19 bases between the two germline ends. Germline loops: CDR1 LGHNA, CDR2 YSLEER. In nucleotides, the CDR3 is TGCGCCAGCAGCCTGGGGACTCAGTATACGAGTGAGCAGTTCTTC. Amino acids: CASSLGTQYTSEQFF.

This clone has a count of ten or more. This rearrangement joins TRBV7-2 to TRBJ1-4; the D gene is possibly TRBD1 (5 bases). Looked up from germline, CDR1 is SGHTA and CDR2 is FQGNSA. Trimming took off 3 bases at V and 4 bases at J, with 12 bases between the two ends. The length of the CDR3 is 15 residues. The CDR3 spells CASSFRGTDNEKLFF. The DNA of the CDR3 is TGTGCCAGCAGCTTTAGAGGGACCGATAATGAAAAACTGTTTTTT. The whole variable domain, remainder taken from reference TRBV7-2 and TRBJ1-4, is GAGVSQSPSNKVTEKGKDVELRCDPISGHTALYWYRQSLGQGLEFLIYFQGNSAPDKSGLPSDRFSAERTGGSVSTLTIQRTQQEDSAVYLCASSFRGTDNEKLFFGSGTQLSVL.